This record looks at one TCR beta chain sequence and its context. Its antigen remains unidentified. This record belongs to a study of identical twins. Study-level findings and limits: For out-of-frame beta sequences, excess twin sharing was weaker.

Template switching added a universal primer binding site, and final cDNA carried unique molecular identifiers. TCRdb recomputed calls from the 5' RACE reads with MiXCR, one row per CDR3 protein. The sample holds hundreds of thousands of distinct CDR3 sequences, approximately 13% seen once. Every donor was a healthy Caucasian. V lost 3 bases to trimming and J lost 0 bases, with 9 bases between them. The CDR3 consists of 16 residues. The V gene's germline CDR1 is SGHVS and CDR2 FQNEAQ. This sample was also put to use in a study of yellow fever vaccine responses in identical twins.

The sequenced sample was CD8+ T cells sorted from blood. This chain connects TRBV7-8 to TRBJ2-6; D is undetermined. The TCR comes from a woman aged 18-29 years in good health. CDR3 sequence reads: CASSFNTNSGANVLTF. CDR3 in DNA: TGTGCCAGCAGCTTCAATACGAACTCTGGGGCCAACGTCCTGACTTTC. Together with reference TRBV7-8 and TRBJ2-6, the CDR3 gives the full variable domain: GAGVSQSPRYKVAKRGQDVALRCDPISGHVSLFWYQQALGQGPEFLTYFQNEAQLDKSGLPSDRFFAERPEGSVSTLKIQRTQQEDSAVYLCASSFNTNSGANVLTFGAGSRLTVL.